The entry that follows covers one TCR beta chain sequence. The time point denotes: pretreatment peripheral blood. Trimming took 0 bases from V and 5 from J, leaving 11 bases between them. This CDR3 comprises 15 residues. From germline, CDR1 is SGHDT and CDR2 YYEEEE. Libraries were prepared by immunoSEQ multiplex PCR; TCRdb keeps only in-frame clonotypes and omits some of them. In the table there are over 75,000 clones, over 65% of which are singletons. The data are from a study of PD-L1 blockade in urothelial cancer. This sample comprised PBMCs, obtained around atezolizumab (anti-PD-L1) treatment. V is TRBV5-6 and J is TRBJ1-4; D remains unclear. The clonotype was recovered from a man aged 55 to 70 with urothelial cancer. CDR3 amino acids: CASSLGVAANEKLFF. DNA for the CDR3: TGTGCCAGCAGCTTGGGGGTGGCAGCGAATGAAAAACTGTTTTTT.